Below, one T cell receptor beta chain is given with its context. Antigen unknown. Sequencing used immunoSEQ multiplex PCR; TCRdb keeps in-frame clones, though not all of them. The sample lists 250,000 to 400,000 clones, nearly 90% seen once, with roughly 0.96% in the top ten. Germline V gene lookup returns CDR1 SGHVS and CDR2 FQNEAQ. The V end lost 4 bases, the J end lost 2 bases, and 21 bases lay between the germline ends. This CDR3 has 17 residues. The data derive from a study of cytomegalovirus exposure and HLA in healthy donors. Study at large: The same platform was used for the roughly 130 validation repertoires as for the 650 to 800 first-cohort repertoires, as reported in a later analysis. Findings of the study overall: It was confirmed in vitro that a few of the CMV-associated chains were specific for CMV antigens. TCR beta chains numbering 150 to 200 were designated cytomegalovirus-associated.

The source of this sequence is a young man in good health and CMV-seronegative. Sequenced: PBMCs. The chain joins TRBV7-8 to TRBJ2-7; perhaps TRBD2 as D (6 bases). The CDR3 DNA reads TGTGCCAGCAGCTCCCCTCTAGGAAGGGGAGGACCCTACGAGCAGTACTTC. It codes for CASSSPLGRGGPYEQYF.